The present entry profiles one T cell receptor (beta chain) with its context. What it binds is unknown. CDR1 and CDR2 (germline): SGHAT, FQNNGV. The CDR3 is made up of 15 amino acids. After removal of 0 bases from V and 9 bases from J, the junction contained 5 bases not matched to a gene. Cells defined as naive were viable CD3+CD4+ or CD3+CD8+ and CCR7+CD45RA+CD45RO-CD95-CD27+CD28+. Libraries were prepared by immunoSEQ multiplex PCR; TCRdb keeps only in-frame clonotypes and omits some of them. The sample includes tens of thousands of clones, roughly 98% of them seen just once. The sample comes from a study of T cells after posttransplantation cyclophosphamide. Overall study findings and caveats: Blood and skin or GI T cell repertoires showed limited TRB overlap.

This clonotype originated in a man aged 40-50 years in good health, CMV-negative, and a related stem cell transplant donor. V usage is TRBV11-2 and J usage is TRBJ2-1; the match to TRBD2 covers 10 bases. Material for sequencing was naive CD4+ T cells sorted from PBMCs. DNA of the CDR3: TGTGCCAGCAGCTTAGAAGCTAGCGGGAGACTTGAGCAGTTCTTC. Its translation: CASSLEASGRLEQFF.